A selection of T cell receptor beta chains follows, all from one sample in a study of control samples from healthy donors and cancer patients. The repertoire was sequenced with immunoSEQ multiplex PCR; TCRdb's copy has only in-frame clones and lacks some. The sample consists of about 170,000 clones, around 92% of them appearing once. The sequenced sample was blood. Receptor source: a woman between 35 and 50 years old in good health. Both conserved end residues are part of each CDR3. The order of the fields is V gene, D gene, J gene, clone size, CDR3 DNA, CDR3 protein. The D gene is left open where the match is weak. Only part of the rows carry a size: once, few, many, or a class if the clone is expanded.

TRBV16,.,TRBJ1-5,.,TGTGCCAGCAGCCAAGTAGGCAGGGGTAGCAATCAGCCCCAGCATTTT,CASSQVGRGSNQPQHF
TRBV18,.,TRBJ2-5,.,TGTGCCAGCTCACCATTGCCAGCTACGGAGACCCAGTACTTC,CASSPLPATETQYF
TRBV19,TRBD2,TRBJ2-2,.,TGTGCCAGTATTAAGTCGCGGGGGGCCCCGGGCACCGGGGAGCTGTTTTTT,CASIKSRGAPGTGELFF
TRBV6-2/TRBV6-3,TRBD2,TRBJ2-1,once,TGTGCCAGCAGTTACAGGTGGGCGGCGGGGGGGTTAGTCAATGAGCAGTTCTTC,CASSYRWAAGGLVNEQFF
TRBV5-5,.,TRBJ1-3,.,TGTGCCAGCAGCTTGGACGTATGGAGAATTGGAAACACCATATATTTT,CASSLDVWRIGNTIYF
TRBV29-1,.,TRBJ2-3,.,TGCAGCGTGAATACAGGGTCAGATACGCAGTATTTT,CSVNTGSDTQYF
TRBV6-6,TRBD1,TRBJ1-2,.,TGTGCCAGCAGTCCGGGACAGAAGTCTTATGGCTACACCTTC,CASSPGQKSYGYTF
TRBV27,.,TRBJ2-7,.,TGTGCCAGCAGCCTAAGCTACGAGCAGTACTTC,CASSLSYEQYF
TRBV27,.,TRBJ2-5,once,TGTGCCAGCAGTCCACTGGGGGCTTGGGAGACCCAGTACTTC,CASSPLGAWETQYF
TRBV7-8,.,TRBJ2-3,.,TGTGCCAGCAGCTTTGTATCATCGGGGGTCAGCACAGATACGCAGTATTTT,CASSFVSSGVSTDTQYF
TRBV19,.,TRBJ1-2,.,TGTGCCAGCGAAGAACAAATAGGGGGACGAAATGGCTACACCTTC,CASEEQIGGRNGYTF
TRBV5-1,.,TRBJ1-1,.,TGCGCCAGCAGCCTCACGTCGCCGGGGACTGAAGCTTTCTTT,CASSLTSPGTEAFF
TRBV4-1,.,TRBJ1-3,.,TGCGCCAGCAGCCCCCATGGAAGGGACTCTGGAAACACCATATATTTT,CASSPHGRDSGNTIYF
TRBV9,TRBD1,TRBJ2-2,once,TGTGCCAGCAGCGCGACAGGGGTCGGGGAGCTGTTTTTT,CASSATGVGELFF
TRBV29-1,.,TRBJ1-3,.,TGCAGCGTTGATCCCCCTGGATCTGGAAACACCATATATTTT,CSVDPPGSGNTIYF
TRBV6-2/TRBV6-3,.,TRBJ1-2,once,TGTGCCAGCAGCCCTCGGGGGGGGAAGGGTAACTATGGCTACACCTTC,CASSPRGGKGNYGYTF
TRBV19,.,TRBJ1-2,.,TGTGCCAGTAGTATAGACCACAAGAGGGGCTACACCTTC,CASSIDHKRGYTF
TRBV4-1,TRBD2,TRBJ2-2,.,TGCGCCAGCAGCCCCCGGACTAGCTCGAACACCGGGGAGCTGTTTTTT,CASSPRTSSNTGELFF
TRBV18,TRBD1,TRBJ2-3,.,TGTGCCAGCTCACCAGTCGGACAGGTCACAGATACGCAGTATTTT,CASSPVGQVTDTQYF
TRBV19,TRBD2,TRBJ2-1,.,TGTGCCAGTATGCGGGGGGGCCTAGGTGAGCAGTTCTTC,CASMRGGLGEQFF
TRBV7-8,TRBD1,TRBJ1-1,few,TGTGCCAGCAGCCCGGCTCAGGGGGCTGAAGCTTTCTTT,CASSPAQGAEAFF
TRBV2,.,TRBJ1-2,.,TGTGCCAGCAGCCAGGGTCGGGAGTCTTCGTCACATTATGGCTACACCTTC,CASSQGRESSSHYGYTF
TRBV3-1/TRBV3-2,.,TRBJ1-5,.,TGTGCCAGCAGCCAAGTAGGTCAGCCCCAGCATTTT,CASSQVGQPQHF
TRBV7-9,.,TRBJ1-4,.,TGTGCCAGAAAGGTCAGGGCTAATGAAAAACTGTTTTTT,CARKVRANEKLFF
TRBV27,TRBD1,TRBJ1-5,.,TGTGCCAGCAGTCGAGACAGGGATTCAAGTCAGCCCCAGCATTTT,CASSRDRDSSQPQHF
TRBV11-2,.,TRBJ1-1,.,TGTGCCAGCAGCTCTACCGGGGACACTGAAGCTTTCTTT,CASSSTGDTEAFF
TRBV2,TRBD1,TRBJ2-7,.,TGTGCCAGCAGGGATCCGACAGGGATAAACGAGCAGTACTTC,CASRDPTGINEQYF
TRBV7-9,TRBD2,TRBJ2-3,.,TGTGCCAGCAGCACGCCGGGGACTAGCGCCTTCAGCACAGATACGCAGTATTTT,CASSTPGTSAFSTDTQYF
TRBV7-8,TRBD1,TRBJ2-7,once,TGTGCCAGCAGCTTTAACAGGGGATACGAGCAGTACTTC,CASSFNRGYEQYF
TRBV19,TRBD1,TRBJ1-5,.,TGTGCCAGTACCGACCCGGGACAGGGCAATCAGCCCCAGCATTTT,CASTDPGQGNQPQHF
TRBV27,.,TRBJ1-5,.,TGTGCCAGCAGTTTTTACCCCAATCAGCCCCAGCATTTT,CASSFYPNQPQHF
TRBV6-5,.,TRBJ2-1,.,TGTGCCAGCATCGATCCCTCGGGCAATGAGCAGTTCTTC,CASIDPSGNEQFF
TRBV2,.,TRBJ1-1,.,TGTGCCAGCACCTCGACCAGGCCCACTGAAGCTTTCTTT,CASTSTRPTEAFF
TRBV5-1,.,TRBJ1-2,.,TGCGCCAGCACGGCCGGGGATGGTGGCTACACCTTC,CASTAGDGGYTF
TRBV18,TRBD2,TRBJ2-2,.,TGTGCCAGCTCACCGCTGGGGAGCGGGGGAAGCTTGAACACCGGGGAGCTGTTTTTT,CASSPLGSGGSLNTGELFF
TRBV28,.,TRBJ1-2,.,TGTGCCAGCAGCCCCGCCATGTTCACCGGCTACACCTTC,CASSPAMFTGYTF
TRBV5-1,.,TRBJ2-7,.,TGCGCCAGCGCCGACCCTAAGGGGCCCTCCTACGAGCAGTACTTC,CASADPKGPSYEQYF
TRBV3-1/TRBV3-2,TRBD1,TRBJ1-2,.,TGTGCCAGCAGCCGGGGGACAGGATTAAACTATGGCTACACCTTC,CASSRGTGLNYGYTF
TRBV11-2,TRBD1,TRBJ1-3,.,TGTGCCAGCAGGTTCAGGAGGACAGGCTCTGGAAACACCATATATTTT,CASRFRRTGSGNTIYF
TRBV5-6,TRBD2,TRBJ2-1,.,TGTGCCAGCAGCTTGAACGTCGGGGGGTACTACAATGAGCAGTTCTTC,CASSLNVGGYYNEQFF
TRBV23-1,.,TRBJ1-2,.,TGCGCCAGCAGTCAATTCCACCACGGCATCAACAACTATGGCTACACCTTC,CASSQFHHGINNYGYTF
TRBV4-2,TRBD2,TRBJ2-4,.,TGTGCCAGCAGCCAAGATAGCGGGGGGGCTCAAAACATTCAGTACTTC,CASSQDSGGAQNIQYF
TRBV9,.,TRBJ2-5,.,TGTGCCAGCAGCGGTTGGACAGAGCAAGAGACCCAGTACTTC,CASSGWTEQETQYF
TRBV7-9,TRBD1,TRBJ1-4,.,TGTGCCAGCAGCTCCGGACAGGTTGTCGAAAAACTGTTTTTT,CASSSGQVVEKLFF
TRBV27,TRBD1,TRBJ1-1,.,TGTGCCAGCAGTTTAGTGGGGACAGGGTACACTGAAGCTTTCTTT,CASSLVGTGYTEAFF
TRBV4-1,.,TRBJ1-2,once,TGCGCCAGCAGTTCGCAGGCCAGGGGCGACTATGGCTACACCTTC,CASSSQARGDYGYTF
TRBV2,TRBD1,TRBJ1-4,.,TGTGCCAGCACGGGACAGACACCAACTAATGAAAAACTGTTTTTT,CASTGQTPTNEKLFF
TRBV27,TRBD2,TRBJ2-1,.,TGTGCCAGCAGTCCTCCTAGCGGGGGGCTGTACAATGAGCAGTTCTTC,CASSPPSGGLYNEQFF
TRBV2,.,TRBJ1-5,few,TGTGCCAGCAGACCCGAGGGGCATCAGCCCCAGCATTTT,CASRPEGHQPQHF